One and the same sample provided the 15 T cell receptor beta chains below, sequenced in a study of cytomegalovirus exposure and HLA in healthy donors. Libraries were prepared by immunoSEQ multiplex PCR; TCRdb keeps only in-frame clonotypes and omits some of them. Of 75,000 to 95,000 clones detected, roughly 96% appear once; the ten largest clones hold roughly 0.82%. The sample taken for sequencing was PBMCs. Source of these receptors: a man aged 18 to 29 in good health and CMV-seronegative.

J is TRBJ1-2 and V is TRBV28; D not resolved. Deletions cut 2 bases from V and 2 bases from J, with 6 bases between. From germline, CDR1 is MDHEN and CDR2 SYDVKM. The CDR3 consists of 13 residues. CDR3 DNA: TGTGCCAGCAGTTTAACAGTAAACTATGGCTACACCTTC. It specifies CASSLTVNYGYTF.

The CDR3 protein is CASSEESSAMEGYEQYF. The CDR3 DNA follows: TGTGCCAGCAGTGAAGAGTCCTCGGCCATGGAGGGATACGAGCAGTACTTC. The gene calls are TRBV2 and TRBJ2-7, with D maybe TRBD2 (6 bases). The V and J ends lost 1 base and 4 bases respectively, with 20 bases between them. The germline V gene encodes CDR1 SNHLY and CDR2 FYNNEI. The CDR3 spans 17 residues.

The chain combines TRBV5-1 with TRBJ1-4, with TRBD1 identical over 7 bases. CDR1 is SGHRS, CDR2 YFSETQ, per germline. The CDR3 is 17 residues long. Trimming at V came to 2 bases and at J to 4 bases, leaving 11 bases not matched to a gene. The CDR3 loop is CASSLKGGGPLNEKLFF. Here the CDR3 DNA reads TGCGCCAGCAGCTTAAAAGGAGGGGGCCCACTTAATGAAAAACTGTTTTTT.

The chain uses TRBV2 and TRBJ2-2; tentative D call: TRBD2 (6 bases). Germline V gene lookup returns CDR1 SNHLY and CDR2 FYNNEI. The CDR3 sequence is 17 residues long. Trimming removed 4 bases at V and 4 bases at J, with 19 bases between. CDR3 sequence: CASSVPVGGVATGELFF. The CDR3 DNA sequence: TGTGCCAGCAGTGTTCCGGTCGGGGGAGTTGCCACCGGGGAGCTGTTTTTT.

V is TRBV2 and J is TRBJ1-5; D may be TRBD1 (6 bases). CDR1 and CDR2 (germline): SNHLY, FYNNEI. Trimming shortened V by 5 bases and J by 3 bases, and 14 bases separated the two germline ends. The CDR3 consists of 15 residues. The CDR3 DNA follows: TGTGCCAGCAGTCAGTTTGACAGGAACAATCAGCCCCAGCATTTT. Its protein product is CASSQFDRNNQPQHF.

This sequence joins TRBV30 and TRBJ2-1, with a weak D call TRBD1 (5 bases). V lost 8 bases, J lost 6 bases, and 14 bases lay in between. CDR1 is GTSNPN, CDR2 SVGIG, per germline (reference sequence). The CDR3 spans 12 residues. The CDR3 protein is CALRQSLNEQFF. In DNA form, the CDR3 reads TGTGCCCTTCGACAGTCCCTCAATGAGCAGTTCTTC.

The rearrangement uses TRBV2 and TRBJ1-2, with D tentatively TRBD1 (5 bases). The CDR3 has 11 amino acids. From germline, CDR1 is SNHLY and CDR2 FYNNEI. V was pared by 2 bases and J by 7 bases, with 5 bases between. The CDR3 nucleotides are TGTGCCAGCAGTGAAAGGGGTGGCTACACCTTC. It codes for CASSERGGYTF.

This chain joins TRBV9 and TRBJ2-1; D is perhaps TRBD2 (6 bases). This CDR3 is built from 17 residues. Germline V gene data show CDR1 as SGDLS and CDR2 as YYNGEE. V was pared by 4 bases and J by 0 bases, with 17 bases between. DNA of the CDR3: TGTGCCAGCAGCAGACGCCTTAGCGGAAACTCCTACAATGAGCAGTTCTTC. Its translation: CASSRRLSGNSYNEQFF.

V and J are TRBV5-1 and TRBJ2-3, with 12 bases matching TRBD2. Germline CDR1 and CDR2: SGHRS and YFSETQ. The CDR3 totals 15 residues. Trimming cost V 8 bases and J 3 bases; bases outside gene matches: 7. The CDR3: CASSRTSGTTDTQYF. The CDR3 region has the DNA TGCGCCAGTTCCCGGACTAGCGGGACTACAGATACGCAGTATTTT.

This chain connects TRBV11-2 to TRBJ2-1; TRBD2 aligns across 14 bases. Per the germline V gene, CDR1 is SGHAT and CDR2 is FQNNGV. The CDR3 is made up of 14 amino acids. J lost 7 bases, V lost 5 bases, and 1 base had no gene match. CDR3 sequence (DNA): TGTGCCAGCAGCAGACTAGCGGGGGGGAATGAGCAGTTCTTC. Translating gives CASSRLAGGNEQFF.

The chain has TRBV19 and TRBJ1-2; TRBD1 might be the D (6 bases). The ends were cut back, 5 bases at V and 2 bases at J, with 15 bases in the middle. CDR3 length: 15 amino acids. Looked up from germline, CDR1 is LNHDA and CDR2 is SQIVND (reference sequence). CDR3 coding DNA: TGTGCCAGTAGTGCCCAGGGGCGAAAGAACTATGGCTACACCTTC. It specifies CASSAQGRKNYGYTF.

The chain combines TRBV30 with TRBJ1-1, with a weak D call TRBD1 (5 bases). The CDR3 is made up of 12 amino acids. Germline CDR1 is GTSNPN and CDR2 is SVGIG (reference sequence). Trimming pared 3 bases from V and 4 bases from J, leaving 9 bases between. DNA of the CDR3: TGTGCCTGGAGCGGGGGAGGCACTGAAGCTTTCTTT. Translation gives CAWSGGGTEAFF. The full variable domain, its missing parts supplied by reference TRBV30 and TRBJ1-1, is SQTIHQWPATLVQPVGSPLSLECTVEGTSNPNLYWYRQAAGRGLQLLFYSVGIGQISSEVPQNLSASRPQDRQFILSSKKLLLSDSGFYLCAWSGGGTEAFFGQGTRLTVV.

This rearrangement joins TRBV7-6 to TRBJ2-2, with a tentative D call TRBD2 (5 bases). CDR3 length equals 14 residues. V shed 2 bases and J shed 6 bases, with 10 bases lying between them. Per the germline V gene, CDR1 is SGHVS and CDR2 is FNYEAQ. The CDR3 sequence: CASSLLGSPGELFF. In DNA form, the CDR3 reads TGTGCCAGCAGCTTACTAGGGAGTCCCGGGGAGCTGTTTTTT.

The CDR3 loop reads CASSQDRNSSYEQYF. DNA for the CDR3: TGCGCCAGCAGCCAAGATAGAAACAGCTCCTACGAGCAGTACTTC. The V gene is TRBV4-1, the J gene TRBJ2-7; D unresolved. V lost 0 bases, J lost 0 bases, and 9 bases lay in between. CDR3 size: 15 residues. CDR1 is MGHRA, CDR2 YSYEKL, per germline.

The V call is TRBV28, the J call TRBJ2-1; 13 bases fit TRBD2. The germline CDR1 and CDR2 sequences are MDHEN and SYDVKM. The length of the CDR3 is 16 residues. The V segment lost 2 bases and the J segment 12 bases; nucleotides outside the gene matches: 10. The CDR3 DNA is TGTGCCAGCAGTTTAAGGGGACTAGCGGGATTTCAGCGGCAGTTCTTC. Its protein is CASSLRGLAGFQRQFF.